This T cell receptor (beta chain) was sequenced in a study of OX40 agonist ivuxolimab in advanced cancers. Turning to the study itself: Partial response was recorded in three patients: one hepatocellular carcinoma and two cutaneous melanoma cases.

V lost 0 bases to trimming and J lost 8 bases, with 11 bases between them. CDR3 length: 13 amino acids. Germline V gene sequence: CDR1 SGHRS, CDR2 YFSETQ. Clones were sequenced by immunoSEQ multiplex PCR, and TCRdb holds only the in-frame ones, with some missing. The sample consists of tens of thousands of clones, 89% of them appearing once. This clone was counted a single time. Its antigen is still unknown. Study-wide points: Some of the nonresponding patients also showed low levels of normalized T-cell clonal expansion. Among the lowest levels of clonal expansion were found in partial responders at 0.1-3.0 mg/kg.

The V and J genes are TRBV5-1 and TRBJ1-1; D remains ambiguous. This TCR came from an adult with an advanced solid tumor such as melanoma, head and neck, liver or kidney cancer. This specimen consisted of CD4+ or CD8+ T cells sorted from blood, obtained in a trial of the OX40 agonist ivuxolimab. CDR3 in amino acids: CASSLDHNSEAFF. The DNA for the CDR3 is TGCGCCAGCAGCTTGGATCACAATTCCGAAGCTTTCTTT.